A selection of T cell receptor beta chains follows, all from one sample in a study of monozygotic twins with inflammatory bowel disease. From the 5' RACE reads, TCRdb lists one entry per CDR3 protein and no DNA. This listing includes 400,000 to 500,000 distinct CDR3 sequences. The sample was blood. The receptors derive from a human donor with ulcerative colitis or Crohn's disease, or a healthy co-twin of an affected twin (not recorded which). Each CDR3 is given with its conserved first and last residue.

TRBV12-3/TRBV12-4	TRBJ2-1	CASSFSRVGEQFF
TRBV27	TRBJ2-7	CASSNRAGVDEQYF
TRBV5-1	TRBJ2-3	CASKKNRGADTQYF
TRBV12-3/TRBV12-4	TRBJ2-2	CASSPAGQTGELFF
TRBV5-8	TRBJ1-6	CASSSGTAYNSPLHF
TRBV19	TRBJ2-2	CASSTRTEYTGELFF
TRBV3-1	TRBJ1-4	CASSWIGQGGKLFF
TRBV5-1	TRBJ2-5	CASTVDQETQYF
TRBV20-1	TRBJ2-7	CSVGLVDGPSYEQYF
TRBV28	TRBJ1-1	CASSFIGQKAFF
TRBV5-1	TRBJ2-7	CASSYSTTLGEQYF
TRBV21-1	TRBJ2-6	CASSKLLNREPGANVLTF
TRBV11-2	TRBJ2-2	CASSLAGQGANTGELFF
TRBV5-1	TRBJ2-7	CASSLGPRAPGALREQYF
TRBV20-1	TRBJ1-6	CSAREDSSSYNSPLHF
TRBV7-2	TRBJ2-1	CASSSRLAVYNYNEQFF
TRBV20-1	TRBJ2-1	CSARRTSGNYNEQFF
TRBV7-2	TRBJ2-7	CASSLTFSVSYEQYF
TRBV7-2	TRBJ2-7	CASSLIGGAYEQYF
TRBV27	TRBJ2-1	CASSFQDGEQFF
TRBV25-1	TRBJ2-7	CASSDHDRGPSYEQYF
TRBV30	TRBJ1-5	CAWSAVWDRDNQPQHF
TRBV5-8	TRBJ2-3	CASSLGLAGGGSTDTQYF
TRBV7-2	TRBJ2-4	CASSTNGGPSDILAKNIQYF
TRBV4-2	TRBJ2-3	CASSHLSTDTQYF
TRBV12-3/TRBV12-4	TRBJ2-3	CASSDTGFRADTQYF
TRBV6-1	TRBJ2-2	CASSVSVGTGELFF
TRBV3-1	TRBJ2-5	CASSSAGTPNLGETQYF
TRBV21-1	TRBJ1-6	CASSALQGRINSPLHF
TRBV28	TRBJ1-2	CASSSGQPMGYTF
TRBV27	TRBJ2-5	CASKADREETQYF
TRBV30	TRBJ1-5	CAWSSADNQPQHF
TRBV12-3/TRBV12-4	TRBJ2-1	CASSPDGTGNEQFF
TRBV29-1	TRBJ1-6	CSVRRVRDNSPLHF
TRBV7-2	TRBJ2-2	CASSLIATSGRYGELFF
TRBV7-6	TRBJ1-1	CASSFGRNTEAFF
TRBV19	TRBJ2-1	CASTLGATSGGANEQFF
TRBV12-3/TRBV12-4	TRBJ2-1	CASTQGVAGGNEQFF
TRBV9	TRBJ2-5	CASSGTRQETQYF
TRBV6-1	TRBJ1-1	CASTSHWDTEAFF
TRBV19	TRBJ2-7	CASSRLGTGVAYEQYF
TRBV20-1	TRBJ1-2	CSAGSLTGDVGYTF
TRBV3-1	TRBJ2-1	CASSLRLAGGPFNEQFF
TRBV29-1	TRBJ2-1	CSVEHDSASYNEQFF
TRBV5-1	TRBJ2-5	CASSLTGEETQYF
TRBV7-2	TRBJ2-4	CASSLAGGQLAKNIQYF
TRBV15	TRBJ1-4	CATSRPGAANEKLFF
TRBV7-6	TRBJ2-3	CASSLGVPAQDTQYF
TRBV5-6	TRBJ2-3	CASSGEAGGLLPDQTDTQYF
TRBV14	TRBJ2-3	CASSQELLDTQYF
TRBV20-1	TRBJ1-5	CSAREKDSIRFDSNQPQHF
TRBV5-1	TRBJ1-1	CASSARQGLDTEAFF
TRBV2	TRBJ1-5	CASSDGTPGGNQPQHF
TRBV5-6	TRBJ2-5	CASSLLEQGETQYF